This entry features one T cell receptor beta chain sequence. Germline CDR1 reads SGHNT; CDR2 reads YYREEE (reference sequence). CDR3 length: 15 residues. Trimming removed 0 bases at V and 0 bases at J, with 7 bases between. Profiled with immunoSEQ multiplex PCR; TCRdb holds only in-frame clones, not every one. Among around 130,000 clones listed, roughly 90% were seen once. The data were obtained in a study of T cell responses to AZD1222 COVID-19 vaccine. Source: peripheral blood, taken on day 0 of AZD1222 vaccination. J is TRBJ1-3 and V is TRBV5-4; no definite D call. This clonotype originated in an adult in good health. CDR3 region: CASSLGGPSGNTIYF. CDR3 bases: TGTGCCAGCAGCTTGGGAGGGCCCTCTGGAAACACCATATATTTT.